The 20 T cell receptor beta chains in this list originate from one sample, sequenced in a study of T cell repertoires in cytomegalovirus infection. TCRdb recomputed calls from the reads with MiXCR, one row per CDR3 protein. The sample lists around 800,000 distinct CDR3 sequences; less than 35% were seen once. These receptors lack a known antigen. Specimen: cultured CD8+ T cells from PBMCs, collected from culture after CMV antigen stimulation. These TCRs come from a human donor in good health (CMV status not recorded). Some clones in this sample may be carry-over from other donors' samples.

In this sample, this clonotype turned up a few times. The chain uses TRBV12-3 or TRBV12-4 and TRBJ1-6; 9 bases line up with TRBD1. Germline trimming cut 3 bases from V and 9 bases from J; bases unmatched to any gene: 12. The CDR3 extends over 17 amino acids. In DNA form, the CDR3 reads TGTGCCAGCAGTTTCGCGAAACCGGGACAGGGTAGTTCACCCCTCCACTTT. This encodes CASSFAKPGQGSSPLHF.

The rearrangement joins TRBV4-1 to TRBJ1-5, with a possible D match to TRBD1 (5 bases). The CDR3 is 15 residues long. Per germline, CDR1 MGHRA and CDR2 YSYEKL. Trimming left V 0 bases short and J 4 bases short, with 10 bases between. For the CDR3, the DNA is TGCGCCAGCAGCCAAGATGCGGCAGGGAATCAGCCCCAGCATTTT. The encoded protein is CASSQDAAGNQPQHF.

The J gene is TRBJ1-1, the V gene TRBV19; 7 bases are a match to TRBD1. The CDR3 is 14 amino acids. V lost 5 bases, J lost 0 bases, and 3 bases stayed unmatched. CDR1 is LNHDA, CDR2 SQIVND, per germline (reference sequence). The CDR3 DNA reads as TGTGCCAGTAGTGCACAGGGGATGAACACTGAAGCTTTCTTT. Its protein product is CASSAQGMNTEAFF.

This clonotype was observed at least ten times. The chain employs TRBV6-1 and TRBJ2-7; 7 bases match TRBD1. Germline V lookup: CDR1 MNHNS, CDR2 SASEGT. CDR3 length: 15 residues. Unmatched junction bases numbered 8, after V lost 6 bases and J lost 0 bases. The CDR3 DNA is TGTGCCAGCAGGACGGACAGGCGGAGCTCCTACGAGCAGTACGTC. Protein sequence: CASRTDRRSSYEQYV.

V gene TRBV7-3 combines with J gene TRBJ2-1; 9 bases are a match to TRBD2. The CDR3 extends over 15 amino acids. V was pared by 2 bases and J by 5 bases, with 4 bases of the junction left unmatched. CDR1 and CDR2 (germline): SGHTA, FQGTGA. The CDR3: CASSLAGGPDNEQFF. The CDR3 coding sequence is TGTGCCAGCAGCTTAGCGGGGGGGCCTGACAATGAGCAGTTCTTC.

This chain links TRBV4-1 with TRBJ2-1; D is ambiguous. This CDR3 has 15 residues. Trimming cost V 1 base and J 6 bases, with 13 bases left between them. The V gene's germline CDR1 is MGHRA and CDR2 YSYEKL. CDR3 amino acids: CASSQVTTPRNEQFF. CDR3 bases: TGCGCCAGCAGCCAAGTTACGACTCCCCGCAATGAGCAGTTCTTC.

This rearrangement joins TRBV14 to TRBJ1-2; TRBD1 matches at 9 bases. J gave up 2 bases and V 1 base, and 14 bases lay outside the gene matches. CDR3 length: 19 amino acids. The germline gives CDR1 SGHDN, CDR2 FVKESK. CDR3 sequence (DNA): TGTGCCAGCAGCCAAGCGGTCTGGGGACAGGGAACCCCAAACTATGGCTACACCTTC. Protein: CASSQAVWGQGTPNYGYTF.

The V and J genes are TRBV10-3 and TRBJ1-2; 8 bases fit TRBD1. Germline loops: CDR1 ENHRY, CDR2 SYGVKD. The V gene end was trimmed by 8 bases and the J gene end by 5 bases; junction bases not matched to a gene: 7. The CDR3 contains 13 residues. DNA for the CDR3: TGTGCCATCGGACAGGGCGAGGAATATGGCTACACCTTC. It yields the protein CAIGQGEEYGYTF.

A few counts support this clonotype. The rearrangement links TRBV29-1 to TRBJ1-2; 9 bases align to TRBD1. The V segment lost 7 bases and the J segment 6 bases; nucleotides outside the gene matches: 9. CDR3 length: 13 residues. CDR1 SQVTM and CDR2 ANQGSEA come from the germline V gene. CDR3 sequence (DNA): TGCAGCGCAACGGGACAGGGCTTCGATGGCTACACCTTC. Translation gives CSATGQGFDGYTF.

V and J are TRBV12-3 or TRBV12-4 and TRBJ1-4; TRBD1 is a possible D gene (5 bases). The germline V and J ends were trimmed by 7 bases and 5 bases, with 17 bases remaining between them. There are 15 residues in the CDR3. The CDR3 bases are TGTGCCAGCAAATCAAGCAGGGATGGGAATGAAAAACTGTTTTTT. It specifies CASKSSRDGNEKLFF.

The CDR3 nucleotides read TGCGCCAGCGGTACCCCCGGGGAGCAGTTCTTC. Translating it yields CASGTPGEQFF. V usage is TRBV5-1 and J usage is TRBJ2-1, with D unresolved. The CDR3 length is 11 residues. Germline V gene lookup returns CDR1 SGHRS and CDR2 YFSETQ. Trimming took 7 bases from V and 10 from J, leaving 12 bases between them.

This clonotype was observed once. The chain has TRBV27 and TRBJ1-2; perhaps TRBD1 as D (5 bases). CDR1 is MNHEY and CDR2 is SMNVEV in the germline V gene (reference sequence). This CDR3 region has 14 residues. Trimming removed 3 bases from V and 7 bases from J, with 15 bases in between. CDR3 in amino acids: CASSFGADYSGYTF. CDR3 sequence (DNA): TGTGCCAGCAGTTTCGGGGCTGATTACAGTGGCTACACCTTC.

The table lists this clonotype with a few counts. The chain joins TRBV7-8 to TRBJ1-6; 9 bases match TRBD1. The CDR3 covers 17 residues. Trimming at V came to 5 bases and at J to 9 bases, leaving 14 bases not matched to a gene. Germline CDR1 SGHVS, CDR2 FQNEAQ. DNA for the CDR3: TGTGCCAGCAGCCGGAAGCCCACGGACAGGGGAGGTTCACCCCTCCACTTT. Amino acids: CASSRKPTDRGGSPLHF.

This clonotype was seen many times. The chain combines TRBV15 with TRBJ2-7; D possibly corresponds to TRBD1 (5 bases). CDR1 and CDR2 (germline): LNHNV, YYDKDF (reference sequence). The CDR3 totals 13 residues. Trimming removed 0 bases from V and 5 bases from J, with 8 bases in between. This chain's CDR3 is CATSRDRANEQYF. In DNA, the CDR3 is TGTGCCACCAGCAGAGACAGGGCCAACGAGCAGTACTTC.

This clonotype was found once. This rearrangement joins TRBV14 to TRBJ2-1; the match to TRBD1 covers 10 bases. V shed 4 bases, J shed 6 bases, and the junction held 6 bases outside the gene matches. CDR1 is SGHDN, CDR2 FVKESK, per germline. This CDR3 is built from 15 residues. CDR3 protein: CASSRRQGAPNEQFF. DNA for the CDR3: TGTGCCAGCAGCCGACGACAGGGGGCCCCCAATGAGCAGTTCTTC.

Ten or more counts support this clonotype. The V gene is TRBV12-3 or TRBV12-4, the J gene TRBJ1-5, with a possible D match to TRBD1 (6 bases). V lost 3 bases and J lost 2, with 8 bases in between. There are 14 residues in the CDR3. The CDR3 nucleotides read TGTGCCAGCAGTTTTAGGGGGGGCAATCAGCCCCAGCATTTT. Translation gives CASSFRGGNQPQHF.

This clonotype has more than one count but fewer than ten. The chain is built from TRBV7-8 and TRBJ2-3; TRBD2 aligns across 7 bases. CDR1 SGHVS and CDR2 FQNEAQ come from the germline V gene. With 3 bases clipped from V and 4 bases from J, the junction kept 10 bases outside the gene matches. The CDR3 contains 16 residues. The CDR3, as DNA: TGTGCCAGCAGCTTCCCCCGGGACTACGTGGCAGATACGCAGTATTTT. It is translated as CASSFPRDYVADTQYF.

The chain uses TRBV4-1 and TRBJ2-7; D remains ambiguous. The germline CDR1 and CDR2 sequences are MGHRA and YSYEKL. Trimming cost V 1 base and J 0 bases, with 10 bases left between them. The CDR3 runs to 15 residues. In nucleotides, the CDR3 is TGCGCCAGCAGCCAAGTGGGCGCCGACTCCTACGAGCAGTACTTC. It codes for CASSQVGADSYEQYF.

CDR3 DNA: TGTGCCAGCAGTCCCTTTGTGGGATCCGGGGAGCTGTTTTTT. Translation gives CASSPFVGSGELFF. The chain combines TRBV27 with TRBJ2-2; D gene ambiguous. Between the trimmed V and J ends, which lost 5 bases and 6 bases, there was a span of 13 bases. CDR3 length: 14 residues. Germline CDR1 reads MNHEY; CDR2 reads SMNVEV (reference sequence).

There are a few counts of this clonotype. This rearrangement joins TRBV18 to TRBJ2-7, with D unclear. The CDR3 contains 12 residues. Trimming took 2 bases from V and 7 from J, leaving 9 bases between them. Per the germline V gene, CDR1 is KGHSH and CDR2 is LQKENI. CDR3 residues: CASSPTAGEQYF. Written as DNA, the CDR3 is TGTGCCAGCTCACCAACCGCTGGGGAGCAGTACTTC.